These 14 T cell receptor beta chains originate from one sample sequenced in a study of Graves' ophthalmopathy and Graves' hyperthyroidism. RNA transcripts provided the template for amplifying TCR beta CDR3 regions. Second-round multiplex PCR followed a first-round RT-PCR using HTBI primers. TCRdb independently ran MiXCR on the multiplex PCR reads; one entry per CDR3 protein. The sample includes just over 400,000 distinct CDR3 sequences, around 20% seen only once; the top ten take more than 2.5%. Sample: peripheral blood. Receptors were obtained from a woman aged 18-30 years with stable Graves' hyperthyroidism.

This clonotype showed up just a few times. J is TRBJ2-7 and V is TRBV11-2, with a possible D match to TRBD1 (6 bases). The CDR3 is 18 residues long. CDR1 and CDR2 from the germline V gene are SGHAT and FQNNGV. The V gene lost 1 base and the J gene lost 6 bases, with 25 bases spanning the gap. Written as DNA, the CDR3 is TGTGCCAGCAGCTTAGTTGCGAGACGGACAGACCTTCCGGCCGAGCAGTACTTC. Translated: CASSLVARRTDLPAEQYF.

This clonotype appeared many times. CDR3 coding DNA: TGTGCCAGCAGCTTAGACTGGGGACAGGGGGTTCTAGCTTTCTTT. It yields the protein CASSLDWGQGVLAFF. The rearrangement uses TRBV13 and TRBJ1-1; 11 bases agree with TRBD1. The CDR3 runs to 15 residues. From germline, CDR1 is PRHDT and CDR2 FYEKMQ (reference sequence). V lost 1 base to trimming and J lost 10 bases; unmatched junction nucleotides: 8.

This clonotype was detected many times. The genes are TRBV7-9 and TRBJ1-1; 7 bases line up with TRBD1. Germline lookup yields CDR1 SEHNR and CDR2 FQNEAQ (reference sequence). The CDR3 sequence is 14 residues long. V was clipped by 5 bases and J by 10 bases; unmatched bases: 13. This chain's CDR3 is CASSRGQIRAGAFF. The CDR3 DNA is TGTGCCAGCAGCCGGGGACAGATCCGGGCGGGAGCTTTCTTT.

This clonotype was detected ten times or more. J is TRBJ1-1 and V is TRBV12-3 or TRBV12-4; the D is unclear. Trimming removed 3 bases from V and 1 base from J, with 9 bases in between. The CDR3 spans 14 residues. The chain's CDR3 is CASSFGEGNTEAFF. The CDR3 DNA reads TGTGCCAGCAGTTTCGGGGAGGGGAACACTGAAGCTTTCTTT.

This clonotype came up many times. The chain links TRBV19 to TRBJ2-7; the match to TRBD2 covers 7 bases. The germline V gene has CDR1 LNHDA and CDR2 SQIVND (reference sequence). CDR3 length: 17 residues. The V segment lost 2 bases and the J segment 1 base; nucleotides outside the gene matches: 11. The CDR3 sequence is CASSIITLGGRSYEQYF. CDR3 coding DNA: TGTGCCAGTAGTATAATAACCCTAGGCGGGAGATCCTACGAGCAGTACTTC. The full variable domain, in which reference TRBV19 and TRBJ2-7 provide the parts outside the CDR3, is DGGITQSPKYLFRKEGQNVTLSCEQNLNHDAMYWYRQDPGQGLRLIYYSQIVNDFQKGDIAEGYSVSREKKESFPLTVTSAQKNPTAFYLCASSIITLGGRSYEQYFGPGTRLTVT.

At least ten counts were recorded for this clonotype. CDR3: CASNLSGQGNQPQHF. Here the CDR3 DNA reads TGTGCCAGTAATTTATCGGGACAGGGCAATCAGCCCCAGCATTTT. This chain uses TRBV19 with TRBJ1-5; TRBD1 matches 8 bases. This CDR3 is 15 amino acids long. Germline V gives CDR1 LNHDA, CDR2 SQIVND (reference sequence). Germline trimming cut 7 bases from V and 2 bases from J; bases unmatched to any gene: 7.

The sample holds many counts of this clonotype. The gene calls are TRBV6-5 and TRBJ1-1, with 7 bases matching TRBD1. V shed 4 bases, J shed 1 base, and the junction held 6 bases outside the gene matches. The CDR3 consists of 15 residues. The germline gives CDR1 MNHEY, CDR2 SVGAGI. CDR3 in DNA: TGTGCCAGCAGTTCAACCGGGACAGAGAACACTGAAGCTTTCTTT. This translates into CASSSTGTENTEAFF.

This clonotype came up many times. This chain links TRBV6-5 with TRBJ1-5; the match to TRBD1 covers 9 bases. The ends lost 6 bases at V and 9 bases at J; junction bases unmatched: 12. The germline V gene encodes CDR1 MNHEY and CDR2 SVGAGI. The CDR3 has 15 amino acids. The CDR3 loop is CASSRYGTGPGPQHF. Written as DNA, the CDR3 is TGTGCCAGCAGCAGGTACGGGACAGGGCCTGGGCCCCAGCATTTT.

This clonotype was seen many times. This chain connects TRBV20-1 to TRBJ2-5; D may match TRBD1 or TRBD2 (5 bases each). This CDR3 spans 13 amino acids. V lost 5 bases and J lost 5, with 15 bases in between. Germline assignment: CDR1 DFQATT and CDR2 SNEGSKA (reference sequence). CDR3 loop: CSAGLQGVETQYF. DNA of the CDR3: TGCAGTGCTGGTCTCCAGGGAGTGGAGACCCAGTACTTC.

This clonotype was seen at least ten times. The chain has TRBV20-1 and TRBJ2-7; 8 bases are shared with TRBD1. This CDR3 is 13 amino acids long. J was trimmed by 5 bases and V by 6 bases; bases with no gene match: 9. The germline gives CDR1 DFQATT, CDR2 SNEGSKA (reference sequence). The CDR3 protein is CSAGDRTSDEQYF. The CDR3 coding sequence is TGCAGTGCCGGGGACAGGACCTCGGACGAGCAGTACTTC.

At least ten counts were recorded for this clonotype. V is TRBV11-2 and J is TRBJ2-4; the D gene is possibly TRBD1 (6 bases). V was pared by 6 bases and J by 1 base, with 13 bases between. This CDR3 is built from 15 residues. Germline assignment: CDR1 SGHAT and CDR2 FQNNGV. The CDR3 DNA is TGTGCCAGCAGTCACACAGGGTTTGCCAAAAACATTCAGTACTTC. This sequence encodes CASSHTGFAKNIQYF.

Notes on this clonotype: Sequence at one end of the junction differs from germline and may be a read error. V and J are TRBV12-3 or TRBV12-4 and TRBJ1-2; perhaps TRBD1 as D (6 bases). The CDR3 consists of 14 residues. The CDR3 coding sequence is TGTGCCAGCAGTGGGACGACAGGTGGATATGGCTACATCTTC. It translates to CASSGTTGGYGYIF.

This clonotype has ten or more counts. The chain employs TRBV20-1 and TRBJ2-2; maybe TRBD2 (6 bases). Germline CDR1 and CDR2: DFQATT and SNEGSKA (reference sequence). The V and J ends lost 3 bases and 3 bases respectively, with 11 bases between them. The CDR3 consists of 14 residues. The DNA of the CDR3 is TGCAGTGCTAGGTCGGGAGTCGACACCGGGGAGCTGTTTTTT. Its translation: CSARSGVDTGELFF.

Worth noting for this clonotype: This clone may be a read error of a much larger clone one base away. No conserved phenylalanine or tryptophan ends this CDR3, so it is likely a read error. This CDR3 is CASSPGTGIPYEQYL. CDR3 DNA sequence: TGTGCCAGCAGCCCCGGGACAGGGATTCCCTACGAGCAGTACTTG. This rearrangement joins TRBV12-3 or TRBV12-4 to TRBJ2-7, with 9 bases that match TRBD1. With V trimmed by 6 bases and J by 2 bases, 8 bases remained unmatched. There are 15 residues in the CDR3.